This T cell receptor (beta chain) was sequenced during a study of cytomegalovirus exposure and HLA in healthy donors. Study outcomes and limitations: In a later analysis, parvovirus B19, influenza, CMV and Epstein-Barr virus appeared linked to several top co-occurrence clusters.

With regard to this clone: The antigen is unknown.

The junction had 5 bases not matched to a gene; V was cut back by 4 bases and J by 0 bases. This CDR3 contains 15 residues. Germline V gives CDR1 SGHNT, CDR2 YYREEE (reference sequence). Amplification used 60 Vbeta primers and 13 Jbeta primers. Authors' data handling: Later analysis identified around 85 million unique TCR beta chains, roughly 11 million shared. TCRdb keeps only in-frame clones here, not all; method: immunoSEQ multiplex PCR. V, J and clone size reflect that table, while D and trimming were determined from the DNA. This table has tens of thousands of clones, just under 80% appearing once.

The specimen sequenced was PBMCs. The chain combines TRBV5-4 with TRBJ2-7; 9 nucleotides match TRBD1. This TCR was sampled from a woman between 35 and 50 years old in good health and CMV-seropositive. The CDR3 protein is CASSPGQGSSYEQYF. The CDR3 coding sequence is TGTGCCAGCAGCCCGGGACAGGGCAGCTCCTACGAGCAGTACTTC.